Listed below are T cell receptor beta chains from one sample, sequenced in a study of blood T cell repertoires in COVID-19. The repertoire was sequenced with immunoSEQ multiplex PCR; TCRdb's copy has only in-frame clones and lacks some. The sample lists approximately 210,000 clones, roughly 88% seen once, with less than 7.5% in the top ten. Sequenced input: peripheral blood. The source is a woman in her thirties or forties who had recovered from COVID-19. The CDR3 runs from the conserved cysteine through the conserved F or W. The order of the fields is V gene, J gene, clone size, D gene, CDR3 protein, CDR3 DNA. A D gene is named only where the DNA matches it firmly. Clone size is not always given. Where it is, it says once, few, many or a class for expanded clones.

TRBV5-1	TRBJ2-3	.	.	CASSLVVGQGTDTQYF	TGCGCCAGCAGCTTGGTGGTTGGGCAGGGCACGGATACGCAGTATTTT
TRBV29-1	TRBJ1-2	.	.	CSVVGRVNYGYTF	TGCAGCGTTGTTGGCAGGGTCAACTATGGCTACACCTTC
TRBV7-6	TRBJ2-5	.	TRBD2	CASSSILSTSGRIETQYF	TGTGCCAGCAGCTCGATCCTCTCGACTAGCGGGAGGATCGAGACCCAGTACTTC
TRBV19	TRBJ1-1	.	.	CASERVEGSEAFF	TGTGCTTCAGAGAGGGTTGAAGGGTCTGAAGCTTTCTTT
TRBV5-1	TRBJ2-3	once	.	CASSLAAAVSTDTQYF	TGCGCCAGCAGCTTGGCGGCGGCGGTTAGCACAGATACGCAGTATTTT
TRBV19	TRBJ2-3	.	.	CASRQTGPSTDTQYF	TGTGCCAGTAGACAGACAGGACCTAGCACAGATACGCAGTATTTT
TRBV4-3	TRBJ2-6	.	TRBD2	CASSQEAPGGSTNVLTF	TGCGCCAGCAGCCAAGAAGCTCCCGGGGGGTCCACCAACGTCCTGACTTTC
TRBV12-3/TRBV12-4	TRBJ2-1	few	.	CASSLPPRVRQFF	TGTGCCAGCAGTCTCCCCCCCAGGGTAAGGCAGTTCTTC
TRBV28	TRBJ1-4	once	.	CASSSEGEKLFF	TGTGCCAGCAGTTCCGAGGGTGAAAAACTGTTTTTT
TRBV6-6	TRBJ2-7	.	.	CASGSQGFSEEQYF	TGTGCCAGCGGCTCACAGGGTTTCAGTGAGGAGCAGTACTTC
TRBV7-3	TRBJ2-3	.	.	CASSPLASADTQYF	TGTGCCAGCAGCCCACTAGCATCCGCAGATACGCAGTATTTT
TRBV14	TRBJ2-1	.	TRBD2	CASSRGTSGEERSYNEQFF	TGTGCCAGCAGCCGTGGGACTAGCGGGGAGGAGAGGTCCTACAATGAGCAGTTCTTC
TRBV15	TRBJ2-1	.	.	CATSSKNRDNEQFF	TGTGCCACCAGCAGTAAGAACAGAGACAATGAGCAGTTCTTC
TRBV5-1	TRBJ1-1	.	TRBD1	CASSKDRENTEAFF	TGCGCCAGCAGCAAGGACAGGGAGAACACTGAAGCTTTCTTT
TRBV9	TRBJ2-2	.	.	CASSVRGGELFF	TGTGCCAGCAGCGTACGGGGCGGGGAGCTGTTTTTT
TRBV30	TRBJ2-3	.	TRBD2	CAWSVGTSGRSDTQYF	TGTGCCTGGAGTGTAGGGACTAGCGGGAGATCAGATACGCAGTATTTT
TRBV5-1	TRBJ1-5	.	TRBD1	CASKWGQGKDQPQHF	TGCGCCAGTAAGTGGGGACAGGGAAAGGATCAGCCCCAGCATTTT
TRBV25-1	TRBJ2-7	.	.	CASSAKPGHNSYEQYF	TGTGCCAGCAGTGCTAAACCGGGACATAACTCCTACGAGCAGTACTTC
TRBV20-1	TRBJ1-1	.	.	CSATPGTEAFF	TGCAGTGCTACCCCCGGGACTGAAGCTTTCTTT
TRBV6-5	TRBJ2-7	.	TRBD2	CASWGGRGNVYEQYF	TGTGCCAGCTGGGGAGGGAGGGGTAATGTTTACGAGCAGTACTTC
TRBV7-3	TRBJ2-3	.	.	CASSLTATDTQYF	TGTGCCAGCAGCTTAACAGCGACAGATACGCAGTATTTT
TRBV27	TRBJ1-1	.	TRBD1	CASRMDRGQDTEAFF	TGTGCCAGCAGAATGGACAGGGGGCAGGACACTGAAGCTTTCTTT
TRBV5-1	TRBJ1-5	.	.	CASSATGSNQPQHF	TGCGCCAGCAGCGCCACAGGGTCCAATCAGCCCCAGCATTTT
TRBV27	TRBJ2-1	.	TRBD2	CASTTGLARDNEQFF	TGTGCCAGCACGACGGGACTAGCGAGAGATAATGAGCAGTTCTTC
TRBV30	TRBJ2-3	.	TRBD1	CAWSADRAQYF	TGTGCCTGGAGTGCGGACAGGGCTCAATATTTT
TRBV7-2	TRBJ1-6	.	TRBD1	CASSLAQGTVGSPLHF	TGTGCCAGCAGCTTAGCGCAGGGGACAGTGGGTTCACCCCTCCACTTT
TRBV5-4	TRBJ2-3	.	TRBD2	CASSSGTSGSWGGTDTQYF	TGTGCCAGCAGCTCTGGGACTAGCGGGAGTTGGGGGGGCACAGATACGCAGTATTTT
TRBV19	TRBJ1-1	.	TRBD1	CASKRQGIRDTEAFF	TGTGCCAGTAAAAGACAGGGTATTAGGGACACTGAAGCTTTCTTT
TRBV19	TRBJ2-5	.	TRBD2	CASSMVLAGGPETQYF	TGTGCCAGTAGTATGGTTCTAGCGGGAGGGCCGGAGACCCAGTACTTC
TRBV3-1/TRBV3-2	TRBJ1-3	few	.	CASSQARDGGAGNTIYF	TGTGCCAGCAGCCAAGCAAGGGACGGGGGAGCTGGAAACACCATATATTTT
TRBV2	TRBJ2-2	.	TRBD2	CASSTPTSGRPANTGELFF	TGTGCCAGCAGTACCCCGACTAGCGGGAGGCCCGCGAACACCGGGGAGCTGTTTTTT
TRBV14	TRBJ2-2	.	.	CASSQGPAGELFF	TGTGCCAGCAGCCAAGGGCCCGCCGGGGAGCTGTTTTTT
TRBV2	TRBJ2-7	.	TRBD1	CASSPGQGFDEQYF	TGTGCCAGCAGCCCGGGACAGGGCTTCGACGAGCAGTACTTC
TRBV27	TRBJ1-6	few	.	CASSFSGTPLHF	TGTGCCAGCAGTTTCTCGGGGACACCCCTCCACTTT
TRBV7-9	TRBJ2-3	.	TRBD2	CASSHRGGARTDTQYF	TGTGCCAGCAGCCACCGGGGAGGGGCCCGCACAGATACGCAGTATTTT